This T cell receptor (beta chain) was obtained from a study of follicular helper T cells after annual influenza vaccination. V was clipped by 3 bases and J by 3 bases, with 9 bases between them. The length of the CDR3 is 14 residues. The germline CDR1 and CDR2 sequences are MDHEN and SYDVKM. Time point in this sample: 2013-2014 season, 7 days after vaccination. Adults were given seasonal inactivated influenza vaccine, and blood CD4 subsets were sorted before and after vaccination. Vaccine contraindications, substance abuse, HIV/AIDS, active malignancy and active illness excluded donors. In the case of this clone: What it binds is not known.

The study, taken as a whole, reports: Day 7 ICOS+CD38+ clones were most often found later in ICOS-CD38- cTfh cells.

Sequencing of TCRB used Survey level resolution. The method was immunoSEQ multiplex PCR; TCRdb's version includes in-frame clones alone and lacks a portion of them. The table lists around 9,500 clones, about 80% of them singletons, with over 0.45% in the top ten. The sample consisted of CXCR5- memory CD4+ T cells sorted from blood, taken 7 days after influenza vaccination. The sequence was collected from an adult who received the influenza vaccine. This chain joins TRBV28 and TRBJ1-5; D call uncertain. CDR3 in amino acids: CASSFPSFNQPQHF. Here the CDR3 DNA reads TGTGCCAGCAGTTTTCCCAGTTTCAATCAGCCCCAGCATTTT.